This T cell receptor (beta chain) was identified in a study of beta chain features in type 1 diabetes. Turning to the study itself: No age, gender or cell yield differences were seen between patients and healthy donors. The study, taken as a whole, reports: Patients' naive, central memory and regulatory TCRB repertoires appeared more alike than those of healthy donors. Shorter TCRB CDR3s, moderately but significantly so, marked every one of the four CD4+ subsets in Type 1 diabetes patients.

On this clone: Its antigen is not known.

Expressed TCRB transcripts were sequenced, since all the RNA that had been isolated was reverse transcribed. Some clones are missing from TCRdb's copy, which holds only in-frame ones; the method was immunoSEQ multiplex PCR. This table holds roughly 700,000 clones, 13% found once. Looked up from germline, CDR1 is SGHAT and CDR2 is FQNNGV. Trimming removed 4 bases at V and 6 bases at J, with 13 bases between. The CDR3 spans 13 residues. This chain links TRBV11-2 with TRBJ2-7; D is perhaps TRBD1 or TRBD2 (5 bases each). The receptor was derived from a man aged 18 to 30 with type 1 diabetes. Material for sequencing was naive CD4+ T cells from blood. CDR3 sequence: CASSSTTGGEQYF. In DNA, the CDR3 is TGTGCCAGCAGCTCAACCACAGGAGGCGAGCAGTACTTC. The variable domain in full, with the rest retrieved from reference TRBV11-2 and TRBJ2-7, is EAGVAQSPRYKIIEKRQSVAFWCNPISGHATLYWYQQILGQGPKLLIQFQNNGVVDDSQLPKDRFSAERLKGVDSTLKIQPAKLEDSAVYLCASSSTTGGEQYFGPGTRLTVT.